The rows below give T cell receptor beta chains drawn from one sample of a study of post-analysis software for immune sequencing data. One entry per CDR3 protein results from TCRdb running MiXCR on the PCR reads. The table includes fewer than 850,000 distinct CDR3 sequences, 40% to 55% detected once. The sample was blood. These receptors were collected from a girl aged 5 to 17 with multiple sclerosis. The CDR3 runs from the conserved cysteine through the conserved F or W. Each record gives: V gene, J gene, D gene, clone size, CDR3 DNA, CDR3 protein. D genes are given only for firm matches. Size tells how often a clone was seen (once, few, many) or the class of an expanded clone, and some rows leave it out.

TRBV24-1	TRBJ2-3	TRBD1	NA	TGTGCCACCAGTGACCGACAGGGGTACACAGATACGCAGTATTTT	CATSDRQGYTDTQYF
TRBV4-2	TRBJ2-7	TRBD2	few	TGTGCCAGCAGCCAAGAAGGGCTAGCGGGCCACTACGAGCAGTACTTC	CASSQEGLAGHYEQYF
TRBV29-1	TRBJ2-1	NA	few	TGCAGCGTTGAAGATAAGAGAGGGCCGTACAATGAGCAGTTCTTC	CSVEDKRGPYNEQFF
TRBV12-3/TRBV12-4	TRBJ2-1	TRBD2	NA	TGTGCCAGCAGTTTCCCCCAGCGGGAGGGCTGCGATGAGCAGTTCTTC	CASSFPQREGCDEQFF
TRBV6-2/TRBV6-3	TRBJ1-1	NA	NA	TGTGCCAGCAGTTCGGGAAGTTGGAGTACGAACACTGAAGCTTTCTTT	CASSSGSWSTNTEAFF
TRBV6-1	TRBJ1-2	TRBD1	NA	TGTGCCAGCAGTGAAGGGATACAGGGGTATGGCTACACCTTC	CASSEGIQGYGYTF
TRBV7-2	TRBJ2-7	TRBD1	NA	TGTGCCAGCAGCTTAGGCCGAACAGGGGGAACCTACGAGCAGTACTTC	CASSLGRTGGTYEQYF
TRBV9	TRBJ2-7	NA	few	TGTGCCAGCAGCGTAGGGGCTAGTAGCGGTTACGAGCAGTACTTC	CASSVGASSGYEQYF
TRBV27	TRBJ1-2	TRBD1	few	TGTGCCACCGGACAGGGGGCGGCCGGCTACACCTTC	CATGQGAAGYTF
TRBV29-1	TRBJ2-7	TRBD1	NA	TGCAGCGTTCTACAGGGGAACCCTCATAGGGCCTACGAGCAGTACTTC	CSVLQGNPHRAYEQYF
TRBV27	TRBJ2-7	NA	NA	TGTGCCAGCAGCCAAGATATGACAGTCTACGAGCAGTACTTC	CASSQDMTVYEQYF
TRBV12-3/TRBV12-4	TRBJ1-2	NA	NA	TGTGCCAGCAGTTTAAAACGGGGGTTTAGCTATGGCTACACCTTC	CASSLKRGFSYGYTF
TRBV20-1	TRBJ2-1	NA	few	TGCAGTGCTAGAGGAGGGGAAAACTCCTACAATGAGCAGTTCTTC	CSARGGENSYNEQFF
TRBV24-1	TRBJ2-3	NA	NA	TGTGCCACCAGTGATTTGGAAGTTTGGGGACATACGCAGTATTTT	CATSDLEVWGHTQYF
TRBV6-6	TRBJ2-1	NA	NA	TGTGCCAGCAGTTTGGGCTACCGGAACAATGAGCAGTTCTTC	CASSLGYRNNEQFF
TRBV5-1	TRBJ2-1	NA	NA	TGCGCCAGCTCTCGTGTGGGGGGCCTCGACAATGAGCAGTTCTTC	CASSRVGGLDNEQFF
TRBV12-3/TRBV12-4	TRBJ2-6	TRBD2	NA	TGTGCCAGCAGGTCCAGCTCGACTAGCCTTCTATCTGGGGCCAACGTCCTGACTTTC	CASRSSSTSLLSGANVLTF
TRBV6-5	TRBJ2-7	NA	many	TGTGCCAGCAGTCTTAACGGCTACGAGCAGTACTTC	CASSLNGYEQYF
TRBV5-1	TRBJ2-5	TRBD2	NA	TGCGCCAGCAGCCCTCGAGTAGCGGGAGGGCTGGAGACCCAGTACTTC	CASSPRVAGGLETQYF
TRBV20-1	TRBJ1-1	NA	NA	TGCAGTGCTAGAGAGCACGCGAACACTGAAGCTTTCTTT	CSAREHANTEAFF
TRBV5-1	TRBJ2-7	TRBD2	once	TGCGCCAGCAGCTCCGGACTAGAACGGGACGAGCAGTACTTC	CASSSGLERDEQYF
TRBV27	TRBJ2-7	TRBD1	many	TGTGCCAGCCGGGACAGCCCCTACGAGCAGTACTTC	CASRDSPYEQYF
TRBV5-1	TRBJ2-1	TRBD1	NA	TGCGCCAGCAGCAGACCCCGGGACAGGACTTACAATGAGCAGTTCTTC	CASSRPRDRTYNEQFF
TRBV7-8	TRBJ2-1	TRBD2	NA	TGTGCCAGCAGCTTACGGACTAGCGGGACGAGCTCCTACAATGAGCAGTTCTTC	CASSLRTSGTSSYNEQFF
TRBV5-1	TRBJ2-7	NA	few	TGCGCCAGCAGCTACGGACAGTCCGTCGAGCAGTACTTC	CASSYGQSVEQYF
TRBV10-2	TRBJ2-7	NA	few	TGCGCCTCTAACTCTCAGGGCTACGAGCAGTACTTC	CASNSQGYEQYF
TRBV5-1	TRBJ2-1	NA	NA	TGCGCCAGCAGCTTTTCAGTTAGCAGACTCAGCTCCTACAATGAGCAGTTCTTC	CASSFSVSRLSSYNEQFF
TRBV7-9	TRBJ1-5	TRBD1	NA	TGTGCCAGCAGCCGGGACAGGGGGCCGCCCCAGCATTTT	CASSRDRGPPQHF
TRBV27	TRBJ2-3	TRBD1	few	TGTGCCAGCAGTTCACCGGGACAGGGCAAAGATACGCAGTATTTT	CASSSPGQGKDTQYF
TRBV20-1	TRBJ2-3	TRBD2	few	TGCAGTGCTTCCCAATTGGGGACTACGGGCCTACGCACAGATACGCAGTATTTT	CSASQLGTTGLRTDTQYF
TRBV24-1	TRBJ1-5	TRBD1	NA	TGTGCCACCAGTGATGCGGGACAGGGCCATCAGCCCCAGCATTTT	CATSDAGQGHQPQHF